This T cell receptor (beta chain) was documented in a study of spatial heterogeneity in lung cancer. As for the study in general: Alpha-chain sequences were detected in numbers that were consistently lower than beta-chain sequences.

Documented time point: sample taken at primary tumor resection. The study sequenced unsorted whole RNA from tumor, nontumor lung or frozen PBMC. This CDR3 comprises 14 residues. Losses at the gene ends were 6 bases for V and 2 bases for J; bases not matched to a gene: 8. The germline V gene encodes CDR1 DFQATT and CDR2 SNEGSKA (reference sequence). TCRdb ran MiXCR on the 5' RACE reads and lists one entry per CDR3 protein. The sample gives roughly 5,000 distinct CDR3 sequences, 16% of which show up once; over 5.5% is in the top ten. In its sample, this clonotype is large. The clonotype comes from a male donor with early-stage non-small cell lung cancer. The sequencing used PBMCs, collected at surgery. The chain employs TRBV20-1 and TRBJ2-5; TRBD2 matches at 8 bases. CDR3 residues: CSASSPGGQETQYF. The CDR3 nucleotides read TGCAGTGCATCCTCTCCGGGGGGGCAAGAGACCCAGTACTTC.